The rows below give T cell receptor beta chains drawn from one sample of a study of human T cells and chemical hapten exposure. TCRdb analysed the RACE reads with MiXCR anew, one entry per CDR3 protein. The table has some 400,000 distinct CDR3 sequences, about 4.4% seen once; the top ten hold approximately 2.5%. The specimen was whole blood, collected in connection with sensitization to the hapten diphenylcyclopropenone (DPC). These receptors originate from a woman aged 45-59 years with alopecia areata. Some clones in this sample may be carry-over from other donors' samples. Each CDR3 is given with its conserved first and last residue. A D gene is named only where the DNA matches it firmly. Some rows have no size entry. The others give once, few or many, or a class for an expanded clone.

TRBV19	many	-	TRBJ2-1	TGTGCCAGTAGTAGGGACCTATACAATGAGCAGTTCTTC	CASSRDLYNEQFF
TRBV2	-	-	TRBJ2-5	TGTGCCAGCAGTGAAGCGCTTTTACAGGGAGAGACCCAGTACTTC	CASSEALLQGETQYF
TRBV12-3/TRBV12-4	few	-	TRBJ1-1	TGTGCCAGCAGTTTGTGGGCAGCCACTGAAGCTTTCTTT	CASSLWAATEAFF
TRBV6-5	many	TRBD1	TRBJ1-5	TGTGCCAGCAGCCGACAGGGAGGCAATCAGCCCCAGCATTTT	CASSRQGGNQPQHF
TRBV5-1	-	-	TRBJ1-1	TGCGCCAGCAGCTTGTCCCGGCCGGCCAGAGAAGCTTTCTTT	CASSLSRPAREAFF
TRBV5-6	few	-	TRBJ1-1	TGTGCCAGCAGCTTGGCCAGTCCCAACACTGAAGCTTTCTTT	CASSLASPNTEAFF
TRBV7-2	many	-	TRBJ2-3	TGTGCCAGCAGCTCCAGGACCGAGATCGGGCAGTATTTT	CASSSRTEIGQYF
TRBV2	few	TRBD2	TRBJ2-3	TGTGCCAGCAGACGACTAGCGGGCCCAGATACGCAGTATTTT	CASRRLAGPDTQYF
TRBV20-1	few	-	TRBJ1-1	TGCAGTGCTTCAGGGTTTCGGAACACTGAAGCTTTCTTT	CSASGFRNTEAFF
TRBV7-2	many	TRBD1	TRBJ2-1	TGTGCCAGCAGCTTGGGAACAGGGGGTTTTGGCAATGAGCAGTTCTTC	CASSLGTGGFGNEQFF
TRBV6-5	few	-	TRBJ1-5	TGTGCCAGCAGTTACAGGGAGAAACAGCCCCAGCATTTT	CASSYREKQPQHF
TRBV5-1	-	TRBD1	TRBJ2-1	TGCGCCAGCAGCTTGCAGGGACAGGGAAACAATGAGCAGTTCTTC	CASSLQGQGNNEQFF
TRBV27	few	-	TRBJ2-3	TGTGCCAGCAGTTCCTCTGCGCATACGCAGTATTTT	CASSSSAHTQYF
TRBV14	-	TRBD1	TRBJ2-2	TGTGCCAGCAGTTCCAGGGGGTACACCGGGGAGCTGTTTTTT	CASSSRGYTGELFF
TRBV7-9	many	-	TRBJ1-5	TGTGCCAGCACCGAAGGGGGCAATCAGCCCCAGCATTTT	CASTEGGNQPQHF
TRBV24-1	few	-	TRBJ1-2	TGTGCCACCAGTGATGGCGGAGGGTATGGCTACACCTTC	CATSDGGGYGYTF
TRBV27	many	-	TRBJ2-7	TGTGCCAGCAGTTTATCGAGGACTCAGTTCGAGCAGTACTTC	CASSLSRTQFEQYF
TRBV25-1	few	TRBD2	TRBJ2-1	TGTGCCAGCAGCCTCGGGACTAGCTGGGTGAATGAGCAGTTCTTC	CASSLGTSWVNEQFF
TRBV3-1	many	TRBD1	TRBJ2-1	TGTGCCAGCAGCCCGATGATGACGACAGGGAATGAGCAGTTCTTC	CASSPMMTTGNEQFF
TRBV4-1	-	-	TRBJ2-1	TGCGCCAGCAGCCAAGATCCACGGGGACTTGGCCCGGCTGAGCAGTTCTTC	CASSQDPRGLGPAEQFF
TRBV4-2	-	-	TRBJ1-5	TGTGCCAGCAGCTCCCGACAGAGAGATCAGCCCCAGCATTTT	CASSSRQRDQPQHF
TRBV28	many	TRBD1	TRBJ1-1	TGTGCCAGCAGTTTACCGGACAGGGGGCCGAGAACTGAAGCTTTCTTT	CASSLPDRGPRTEAFF
TRBV12-3/TRBV12-4	many	-	TRBJ2-1	TGTGCCAGCAGCCTTGGACTGTCAGATGAGCAGTTCTTC	CASSLGLSDEQFF
TRBV7-3	few	-	TRBJ1-6	TGTGCCAGCAGCTTAATTGGACAGCGTAATTCACCCCTCCACTTT	CASSLIGQRNSPLHF
TRBV28	few	-	TRBJ2-4	TGTGCCAGCAGTTTACGACAGGAGATAGCCAAAAACATTCAGTACTTC	CASSLRQEIAKNIQYF
TRBV20-1	many	TRBD2	TRBJ2-1	TGCAGTGCTAGAGATAGGGCGGGAGACCACAATGAGCAGTTCTTC	CSARDRAGDHNEQFF
TRBV2	many	-	TRBJ2-3	TGTGCCAGCAGTTCCACATTTAGCGTAACAGATACGCAGTATTTT	CASSSTFSVTDTQYF
TRBV24-1	many	-	TRBJ1-5	TGTGCCACCAGTGATTGGAAGGGCAGCGGCAATCAGCCCCAGCATTTT	CATSDWKGSGNQPQHF